The 29 T cell receptor beta chains below all came from one sample that was sequenced in a study of blood T cell repertoires in COVID-19. Measured with immunoSEQ multiplex PCR; TCRdb has only the in-frame clones, and not every one. The table lists under 300,000 clones, 85% to 90% of them singletons. The sample comprised peripheral blood. These receptors all come from an older woman with COVID-19, enrolled during active disease.

This chain uses TRBV19 with TRBJ2-1; 9 nucleotides match TRBD1. The V and J ends lost 3 bases and 6 bases, in that order; junction bases with no gene match: 9. Germline values: CDR1 LNHDA, CDR2 SQIVND (reference sequence). The CDR3 is 16 residues long. CDR3 bases: TGTGCCAGTAGTATCCCACAGGGGGCGCGGCTCAATGAGCAGTTCTTC. It codes for CASSIPQGARLNEQFF.

The chain couples TRBV4-1 to TRBJ1-3; TRBD1 is a possible D gene (5 bases). The CDR3 runs to 18 residues. CDR1 is MGHRA, CDR2 YSYEKL, per germline. V gave up 1 base and J gave up 0 bases, with 16 bases separating them. This CDR3 reads CASSQVHRRGTSGNTIYF. For the CDR3, the DNA is TGCGCCAGCAGCCAAGTACATCGCCGCGGGACCTCTGGAAACACCATATATTTT.

This clone was counted only a few times. The chain carries TRBV9 and TRBJ1-4, with 7 bases identical to TRBD1. Germline CDR1 SGDLS, CDR2 YYNGEE. There are 16 residues in the CDR3. The junction had 8 bases not matched to a gene; V was cut back by 2 bases and J by 4 bases. The CDR3 protein is CASSVRGQAGNEKLFF. The CDR3 region has the DNA TGTGCCAGCAGCGTCCGTGGACAGGCGGGTAATGAAAAACTGTTTTTT. The variable domain in full, with the rest retrieved from reference TRBV9 and TRBJ1-4, is DSGVTQTPKHLITATGQRVTLRCSPRSGDLSVYWYQQSLDQGLQFLIQYYNGEERAKGNILERFSAQQFPDLHSELNLSSLELGDSALYFCASSVRGQAGNEKLFFGSGTQLSVL.

This clone was seen just once. This chain uses TRBV5-6 with TRBJ1-3, with D uncertain. The CDR3 extends over 17 amino acids. Germline assignment: CDR1 SGHDT and CDR2 YYEEEE. V lost 4 bases, J lost 1 base, and 18 bases lay in between. CDR3 coding DNA: TGTGCCAGCAGCGCGCCGGGTCGCCGTCCTTCTGGAAACACCATATATTTT. Protein product: CASSAPGRRPSGNTIYF.

V gene TRBV7-6 combines with J gene TRBJ1-1; TRBD1 might be the D (5 bases). Trimming stripped 2 bases from V and 1 base from J, with 8 bases between. The V gene's germline CDR1 is SGHVS and CDR2 FNYEAQ. There are 14 residues in the CDR3. CDR3 residues: CASSLQGTNTEAFF. CDR3 in DNA: TGTGCCAGCAGCTTACAGGGTACGAACACTGAAGCTTTCTTT.

The V and J genes are TRBV4-3 and TRBJ1-3; TRBD1 might be the D (5 bases). The CDR3 has 18 amino acids. Trimming took off 1 base at V and 2 bases at J, with 18 bases between the two ends. Germline V gene data show CDR1 as LGHNA and CDR2 as YSLEER. CDR3 protein: CASSQGFKGRRTGNTIYF. The DNA of the CDR3 is TGCGCCAGCAGCCAAGGGTTCAAGGGGCGAAGGACTGGAAACACCATATATTTT.

The rearrangement joins TRBV28 to TRBJ1-1; D is perhaps TRBD1 (6 bases). The germline V gene encodes CDR1 MDHEN and CDR2 SYDVKM. The CDR3 loop spans 16 amino acids. V was shortened by 9 bases and J by 0 bases, with 20 bases between the two germline ends. The CDR3 sequence: CASLGGARGMNTEAFF. CDR3 DNA sequence: TGTGCCAGTCTCGGGGGGGCACGGGGAATGAACACTGAAGCTTTCTTT.

The V and J genes are TRBV19 and TRBJ1-5; D is perhaps TRBD1 (6 bases). This CDR3 has 13 amino acids. The germline CDR1 and CDR2 sequences are LNHDA and SQIVND (reference sequence). The V end lost 8 bases, the J end lost 9 bases, and 17 bases lay between the germline ends. Written as DNA, the CDR3 is TGTGCCAGTCAAGCCACGCGAGGGGGGCCCCAGCATTTT. This codes for CASQATRGGPQHF.

The chain links TRBV6-4 to TRBJ2-3; 7 bases agree with TRBD2. The CDR3 sequence is 15 residues long. Germline trimming cut 6 bases from V and 2 bases from J; bases unmatched to any gene: 8. Germline loops: CDR1 MRHNA, CDR2 SNTAGT. In nucleotides, the CDR3 is TGTGCCAGCAGCGTATCTAGCGGCTACACAGATACGCAGTATTTT. It specifies CASSVSSGYTDTQYF.

The rearrangement links TRBV4-1 to TRBJ1-2; 7 nucleotides align to TRBD1. The trim removed 0 bases at V and 8 bases at J, leaving 6 bases unmatched. The CDR3 consists of 14 residues. CDR1 and CDR2 (germline): MGHRA, YSYEKL. The CDR3, as DNA: TGCGCCAGCAGCCAAGATGGCCAGGGGGGCGGCTACACCTTC. Protein: CASSQDGQGGGYTF.

This chain joins TRBV2 and TRBJ1-1; 10 nucleotides align to TRBD1. The CDR3 sequence is 15 residues long. Germline loops: CDR1 SNHLY, CDR2 FYNNEI. V dropped 10 bases and J dropped 5; count of bases not matched to a gene: 13. The CDR3 coding sequence is TGTGCCATTCCCCGGGACAGGGGACGTTGGACTGAAGCTTTCTTT. Protein: CAIPRDRGRWTEAFF.

This chain links TRBV2 with TRBJ1-2, with D possibly TRBD1 on 5 matching bases. The V end lost 10 bases, the J end lost 4 bases, and 28 bases lay between the germline ends. Germline V gene lookup returns CDR1 SNHLY and CDR2 FYNNEI. The CDR3 sequence is 17 residues long. In DNA, the CDR3 is TGTGCCACCCACAGGTTTCCCCTTGATAGGTTTTCCTATGGCTACACCTTC. Its protein product is CATHRFPLDRFSYGYTF. Variable domain in full (rest from reference TRBV2 and TRBJ1-2): EPEVTQTPSHQVTQMGQEVILRCVPISNHLYFYWYRQILGQKVEFLVSFYNNEISEKSEIFDDQFSVERPDGSNFTLKIRSTKLEDSAMYFCATHRFPLDRFSYGYTFGSGTRLTVV.

The J gene is TRBJ1-1, the V gene TRBV27, with 9 positions matching TRBD1. This CDR3 is 14 amino acids long. The V gene end was trimmed by 5 bases and the J gene end by 11 bases; junction bases not matched to a gene: 12. Germline V lookup: CDR1 MNHEY, CDR2 SMNVEV (reference sequence). The CDR3 coding sequence is TGTGCCAGCAGTCGGCTGATCGACAGGGGGATGGCTTTCTTT. This encodes CASSRLIDRGMAFF.

The V call is TRBV5-4, the J call TRBJ2-2; 9 positions agree with TRBD2. CDR1 is SGHNT, CDR2 YYREEE, per germline (reference sequence). J lost 2 bases, V lost 2 bases, and 7 bases had no gene match. The CDR3 consists of 17 residues. The DNA of the CDR3 is TGTGCCAGCAGCTTTCGGGTAGCGGGGGACAACACCGGGGAGCTGTTTTTT. Translating it yields CASSFRVAGDNTGELFF.

The J gene is TRBJ2-3, the V gene TRBV5-1, with D maybe TRBD2 (5 bases). Trimming removed 0 bases from V and 0 bases from J, with 14 bases in between. The length of the CDR3 is 17 residues. In germline, CDR1 is SGHRS, CDR2 YFSETQ. CDR3 sequence reads: CASSLAPTRASTDTQYF. CDR3 coding DNA: TGCGCCAGCAGCTTGGCCCCAACTAGAGCAAGCACAGATACGCAGTATTTT.

The chain recombines TRBV27 with TRBJ1-1, with 8 bases aligning to TRBD1. Trimming at V came to 2 bases and at J to 0 bases, leaving 2 bases not matched to a gene. The CDR3 has 15 residues. Germline V gene sequence: CDR1 MNHEY, CDR2 SMNVEV (reference sequence). CDR3 sequence (DNA): TGTGCCAGCAGTTTACGACAGGGGATGAACACTGAAGCTTTCTTT. Its translation is CASSLRQGMNTEAFF.

This rearrangement joins TRBV11-3 to TRBJ2-7, with D tentatively TRBD2 (6 bases). Germline V gene sequence: CDR1 SGHNT, CDR2 YENEEA. The CDR3 runs to 14 residues. Trimming took 3 bases from V and 1 from J, leaving 10 bases between them. The CDR3 protein is CASSFSAGSYEQYF. CDR3 sequence (DNA): TGTGCCAGCAGCTTTTCCGCGGGATCCTACGAGCAGTACTTC.

This rearrangement joins TRBV5-8 to TRBJ2-2; the D gene is possibly TRBD1 (5 bases). CDR3 length: 14 amino acids. Germline loops: CDR1 SGHTS, CDR2 YDEGEE. V lost 7 bases and J lost 0, with 10 bases in between. The CDR3: CASGTGSNTGELFF. The CDR3 nucleotides read TGTGCCAGCGGCACAGGTTCGAACACCGGGGAGCTGTTTTTT.

The J gene is TRBJ2-3, the V gene TRBV6-2 or TRBV6-3; 16 bases fit TRBD2. The J segment lost 0 bases and the V segment lost 3 bases, leaving 12 bases of the junction unmatched. Germline assignment: CDR1 MNHEY and CDR2 SVGEGT. This CDR3 is 21 amino acids long. CDR3 coding DNA: TGTGCCAGCAGTTATACCCCGGGACTAGCGGGGGGGAGCCTCAGCACAGATACGCAGTATTTT. Its protein product is CASSYTPGLAGGSLSTDTQYF.

The chain recombines TRBV27 with TRBJ2-1, with 8 bases that match TRBD1. The CDR3 runs 15 residues. Germline V CDR1 and CDR2: MNHEY, SMNVEV (reference sequence). Unmatched junction bases numbered 12, after V lost 6 bases and J lost 8 bases. For the CDR3, the DNA is TGTGCCAGCAGCTTAAGACAGGGGCGCCCCCATGAGCAGTTCTTC. Amino acid sequence: CASSLRQGRPHEQFF.

The V call is TRBV7-3, the J call TRBJ1-2, with a weak D call TRBD1 (6 bases). The CDR3 is made up of 14 amino acids. CDR1 SGHTA and CDR2 FQGTGA come from the germline V gene. V was clipped by 5 bases and J by 6 bases, with 16 bases between them. The CDR3 sequence: CASSQGGASDGYTF. The CDR3 nucleotides read TGTGCCAGCAGCCAAGGGGGAGCCAGCGATGGCTACACCTTC.

The rearrangement links TRBV5-1 to TRBJ1-1; D might be TRBD1 (6 bases). The germline V and J ends were trimmed by 0 bases and 8 bases, with 17 bases remaining between them. CDR3 length equals 15 residues. Per the germline V gene, CDR1 is SGHRS and CDR2 is YFSETQ. CDR3 bases: TGCGCCAGCAGCTTGGAGGTGGGGGCATTTCCCGAAGCTTTCTTT. As protein: CASSLEVGAFPEAFF.

The V and J genes are TRBV5-7 and TRBJ1-1; D may be TRBD1 (6 bases). TRBV5-7 has ORF status, its function being uncertain. Trimming cost V 5 bases and J 3 bases, with 23 bases left between them. This CDR3 contains 17 residues. The CDR3 loop is CASSWSGGPYQDTEAFF. CDR3 coding DNA: TGTGCCAGCAGTTGGTCGGGGGGCCCTTATCAGGACACTGAAGCTTTCTTT.

The rearrangement uses TRBV2 and TRBJ2-2; D possibly corresponds to TRBD1 (6 bases). CDR3 size: 13 residues. Trimming removed 4 bases from V and 7 bases from J, with 10 bases in between. CDR1 and CDR2 from the germline V gene are SNHLY and FYNNEI. CDR3: CASSGRGNGELFF. The CDR3 nucleotides are TGTGCCAGCAGTGGCAGGGGTAACGGGGAGCTGTTTTTT.

The chain is built from TRBV6-1 and TRBJ1-2; 8 nucleotides match TRBD1. V shed 0 bases, J shed 4 bases, and the junction held 7 bases outside the gene matches. CDR3 length equals 16 residues. CDR1 is MNHNS, CDR2 SASEGT, per germline. As DNA, the CDR3 is TGTGCCAGCAGTGAAGCCGCAGGGGGCGAGGGCTATGGCTACACCTTC. It is translated as CASSEAAGGEGYGYTF.

This clone was seen only once. The chain uses TRBV18 and TRBJ2-6; D unclear. This CDR3 contains 15 residues. Trimming left V 3 bases short and J 2 bases short, with 8 bases between. Germline values: CDR1 KGHSH, CDR2 LQKENI. CDR3 amino acids: CASSPQVAGANVLTF. CDR3 sequence (DNA): TGTGCCAGCTCACCTCAGGTGGCTGGGGCCAACGTCCTGACTTTC.

The chain carries TRBV5-4 and TRBJ2-3; possibly TRBD2 for D (6 bases). The CDR3 runs 14 residues. Germline loops: CDR1 SGHNT, CDR2 YYREEE (reference sequence). Trimming stripped 3 bases from V and 5 bases from J, with 13 bases between. The CDR3 spells CASSSGTLLDTQYF. The DNA of the CDR3 is TGTGCCAGCAGCTCCGGGACTCTCCTAGATACGCAGTATTTT.

The chain employs TRBV9 and TRBJ1-6; perhaps TRBD1 as D (6 bases). The CDR3 consists of 16 residues. Between the trimmed V and J ends, which lost 2 bases and 3 bases, there was a span of 12 bases. The germline gives CDR1 SGDLS, CDR2 YYNGEE. The CDR3 DNA reads as TGTGCCAGCAGCGTTTCGACAGGCATCTATAATTCACCCCTCCACTTT. It translates to CASSVSTGIYNSPLHF.

The DNA for the CDR3 is TGTGCCATCAGTGAGAGAGCGGGGGGGCCTTGGACCGGGGAGCTGTTTTTT. Protein: CAISERAGGPWTGELFF. V is TRBV10-3 and J is TRBJ2-2; 10 nucleotides line up with TRBD2. The CDR3 totals 17 residues. Germline V gene data show CDR1 as ENHRY and CDR2 as SYGVKD. V lost 2 bases, J lost 5 bases, and 8 bases stayed unmatched.